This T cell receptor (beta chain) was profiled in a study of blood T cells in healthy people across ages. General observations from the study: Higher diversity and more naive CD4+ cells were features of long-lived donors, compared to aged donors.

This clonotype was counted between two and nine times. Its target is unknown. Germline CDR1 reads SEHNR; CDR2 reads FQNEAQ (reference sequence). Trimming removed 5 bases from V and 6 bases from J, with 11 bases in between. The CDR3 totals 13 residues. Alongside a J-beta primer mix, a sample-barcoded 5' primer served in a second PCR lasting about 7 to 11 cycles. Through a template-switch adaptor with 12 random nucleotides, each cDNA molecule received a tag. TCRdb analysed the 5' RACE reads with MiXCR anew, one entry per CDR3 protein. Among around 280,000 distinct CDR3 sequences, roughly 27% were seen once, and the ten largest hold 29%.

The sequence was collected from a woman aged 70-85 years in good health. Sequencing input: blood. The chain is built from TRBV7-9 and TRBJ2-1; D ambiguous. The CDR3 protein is CASSADLVNEQFF. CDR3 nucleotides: TGTGCCAGCAGCGCCGATTTGGTCAATGAGCAGTTCTTC.